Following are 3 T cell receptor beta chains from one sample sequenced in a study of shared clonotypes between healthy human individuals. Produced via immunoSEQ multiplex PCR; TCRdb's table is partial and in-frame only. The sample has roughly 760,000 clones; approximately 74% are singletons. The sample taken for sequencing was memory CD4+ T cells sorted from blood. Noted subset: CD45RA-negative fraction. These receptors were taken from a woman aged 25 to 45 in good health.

The DNA of the CDR3 is TGTGCCAGTACCGACCCCGCTTTAGCGGGAGGGCCTCTGGAGACCCAGTACTTC. Translated, it gives CASTDPALAGGPLETQYF. The chain is built from TRBV19 and TRBJ2-5; 11 nucleotides agree with TRBD2. Germline-derived CDR1 and CDR2 are LNHDA and SQIVND (reference sequence). Trimming cost V 7 bases and J 5 bases; bases outside gene matches: 18. This CDR3 spans 18 amino acids.

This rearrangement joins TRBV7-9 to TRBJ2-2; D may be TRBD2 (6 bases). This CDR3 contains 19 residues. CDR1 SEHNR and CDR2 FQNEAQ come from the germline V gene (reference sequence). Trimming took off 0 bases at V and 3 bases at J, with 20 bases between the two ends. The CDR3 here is CASSLAWARGYGDTGELFF. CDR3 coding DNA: TGTGCCAGCAGCTTAGCTTGGGCACGGGGGTACGGGGACACCGGGGAGCTGTTTTTT.

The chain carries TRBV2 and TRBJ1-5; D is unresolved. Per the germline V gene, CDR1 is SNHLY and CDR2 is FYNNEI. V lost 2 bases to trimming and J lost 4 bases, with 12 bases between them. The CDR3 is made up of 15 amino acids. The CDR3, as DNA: TGTGCCAGCAGTGAAAGAAGGGCGGGAAATCAGCCCCAGCATTTT. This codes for CASSERRAGNQPQHF. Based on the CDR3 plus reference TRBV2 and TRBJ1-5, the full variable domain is EPEVTQTPSHQVTQMGQEVILRCVPISNHLYFYWYRQILGQKVEFLVSFYNNEISEKSEIFDDQFSVERPDGSNFTLKIRSTKLEDSAMYFCASSERRAGNQPQHFGDGTRLSIL.